Described below is a single T cell receptor (beta chain) sequence and its context. Antigen unknown. The V gene end was trimmed by 2 bases and the J gene end by 3 bases; junction bases not matched to a gene: 6. CDR1 MNHEY and CDR2 SVGEGT come from the germline V gene. The CDR3 loop spans 16 amino acids. TCRdb's copy holds only in-frame clones and misses some; the assay was immunoSEQ multiplex PCR. The sample yields 100,000 or so clones, approximately 87% seen once. This specimen belongs to a study of T cell responses to AZD1222 COVID-19 vaccine. Study-level points and caveats: White British people made up most donors, females outnumbered males, and clonal diversity was possibly underestimated.

The chain carries TRBV6-2 or TRBV6-3 and TRBJ2-3; 9 nucleotides align to TRBD2. The material was peripheral blood, obtained on day 0 of MenACWY control vaccination. This clonotype was sampled from an adult in good health. The CDR3 DNA follows: TGTGCCAGCAGTTACGGTAGGCTAGCGGGGACAGATACGCAGTATTTT. It yields the protein CASSYGRLAGTDTQYF.